What follows are 11 T cell receptor beta chains derived from one specimen sequenced in a study of T cells after yellow fever vaccination. TCRdb ran MiXCR on the 5' RACE reads and lists one entry per CDR3 protein. The sample yields a few hundred thousand distinct CDR3 sequences, under 9% seen once. Sequences were derived from CD4+ T cells sorted from PBMCs, sampled 5 days after the yellow fever booster vaccination. The receptors originated from a man aged 18-30 years who received the YFV17D yellow fever vaccine.

This clonotype came up a few times. The rearrangement joins TRBV12-3 or TRBV12-4 to TRBJ2-5, with D possibly matching TRBD1 (6 bases). Trimming shortened V by 6 bases and J by 1 base, and 18 bases separated the two germline ends. The CDR3 is 16 residues long. The CDR3 coding sequence is TGTGCCAGCAGCCTTGGGGGCGTACGACTCCAAGAGACCCAGTACTTC. Translated, it gives CASSLGGVRLQETQYF.

The rearrangement joins TRBV3-1 to TRBJ2-5; D may match TRBD1 or TRBD2 (5 bases each). This CDR3 spans 15 amino acids. The ends were cut back, 0 bases at V and 8 bases at J, with 16 bases in the middle. Germline CDR1 is LGHDT and CDR2 is YNNKEL (reference sequence). CDR3 in DNA: TGTGCCAGCAGCCAAGATATAATCCGCCGGGGCACCCAGTACTTC. It is translated as CASSQDIIRRGTQYF.

This clonotype was picked up many times. V and J are TRBV4-1 and TRBJ2-5; D tentatively fits TRBD1 or TRBD2 (6 bases each). Germline CDR1 is MGHRA and CDR2 is YSYEKL. Trimming removed 5 bases from V and 4 bases from J, with 26 bases in between. The CDR3 spans 18 residues. As DNA, the CDR3 is TGCGCCAGCAGCGCATTAGGACTAAGGGGCAGGGGACGAGAGACCCAGTACTTC. Translated, it gives CASSALGLRGRGRETQYF.

The CDR3 coding sequence is TGCAGTGCTAGAGGAGGCTACGGGGAGCTGTTTTTT. It translates to CSARGGYGELFF. The chain joins TRBV20-1 to TRBJ2-2; D gene uncertain. Germline assignment: CDR1 DFQATT and CDR2 SNEGSKA (reference sequence). CDR3 size: 12 residues. The V end was cut by 1 base, the J end by 7 bases, with 7 bases between.

The J gene is TRBJ1-3, the V gene TRBV7-2; tentatively, D is TRBD1 (6 bases). The CDR3 spans 14 residues. Trimming took off 5 bases at V and 2 bases at J, with 10 bases between the two ends. The germline gives CDR1 SGHTA, CDR2 FQGNSA. The CDR3 DNA follows: TGTGCCAGCAGCAAGGGGGGGGCTGGAAACACCATATATTTT. It is translated as CASSKGGAGNTIYF.

This clonotype was counted at least ten times. The genes are TRBV6-6 and TRBJ2-3; no clear D. Deletions cut 2 bases from V and 6 bases from J, with 9 bases between. CDR1 and CDR2 from the germline V gene are MNHNY and SVGAGI (reference sequence). The CDR3 runs 13 residues. CDR3 protein: CASSYLGEDTQYF. The CDR3 region has the DNA TGTGCCAGCAGTTACCTCGGTGAGGATACGCAGTATTTT.

This clonotype was observed many times. This chain joins TRBV5-1 and TRBJ2-3; D gene ambiguous. The CDR3 has 18 amino acids. Germline V gene sequence: CDR1 SGHRS, CDR2 YFSETQ. The V and J ends lost 7 bases and 0 bases respectively, with 24 bases between them. The CDR3 DNA reads as TGCGCCAGCGGAAAGACGGGCCATCCCTATACTAGCACAGATACGCAGTATTTT. This encodes CASGKTGHPYTSTDTQYF.

In its sample, this clonotype was seen once. This chain joins TRBV6-5 and TRBJ1-2; D may be TRBD1 (5 bases). V was clipped by 2 bases and J by 0 bases, with 10 bases between them. Germline V gene data show CDR1 as MNHEY and CDR2 as SVGAGI. The CDR3 runs to 15 residues. CDR3 DNA: TGTGCCAGCAGTTACGGGGGAAGAGCTAACTATGGCTACACCTTC. This codes for CASSYGGRANYGYTF.

This clonotype was recorded a few times. The chain carries TRBV7-9 and TRBJ1-2, with no clear D. Per the germline V gene, CDR1 is SEHNR and CDR2 is FQNEAQ (reference sequence). Trimming removed 2 bases at V and 4 bases at J, with 11 bases between. This CDR3 is 14 amino acids long. The chain's CDR3 is CASSLLGQTYGYTF. As DNA, the CDR3 is TGTGCCAGCAGCTTATTAGGTCAGACCTATGGCTACACCTTC.

V usage is TRBV7-2 and J usage is TRBJ1-3, with a possible D match to TRBD1 (5 bases). Germline CDR1 reads SGHTA; CDR2 reads FQGNSA. With 4 bases removed from V and 8 bases from J, the gap between germline ends came to 9 bases. CDR3 length: 12 amino acids. In nucleotides, the CDR3 is TGTGCCAGCAGCTGGGGGGGTTACACCATATATTTT. Translation: CASSWGGYTIYF.

The CDR3 nucleotides read TGTGCCACCAGCAGAGAGGGGGGAAACTACGAGCAGTACTTC. Its protein product is CATSREGGNYEQYF. The V gene is TRBV15, the J gene TRBJ2-7; D may be TRBD2 (6 bases). The CDR3 contains 14 residues. V lost 0 bases and J 3 bases, leaving 9 bases between the germline ends. Germline-derived CDR1 and CDR2 are LNHNV and YYDKDF (reference sequence).